What follows are 17 T cell receptor beta chains derived from one specimen sequenced in a study of graft-versus-host responses after intestinal transplantation. The repertoire was sequenced with immunoSEQ multiplex PCR; TCRdb's copy has only in-frame clones and lacks some. This sample has about 98,000 clones; around 86% occur once, and the top ten carry around 1.4%. The sequencing used PBMCs, collected 255 days after intestinal transplant. The receptors derive from a human patient who received an intestinal transplant, so some T cells may come from the graft donor.

The table lists this clone with a count of one. The genes are TRBV4-1 and TRBJ2-1; tentatively, D is TRBD2 (6 bases). V lost 5 bases to trimming and J lost 2 bases, with 13 bases between them. Germline V gives CDR1 MGHRA, CDR2 YSYEKL. This CDR3 spans 15 amino acids. CDR3 DNA sequence: TGCGCCAGCAGCAGGTCGTCGGGAGCCTACAATGAGCAGTTCTTC. Protein sequence: CASSRSSGAYNEQFF.

This rearrangement joins TRBV5-1 to TRBJ2-3; 7 positions match TRBD2. V was clipped by 4 bases and J by 4 bases; unmatched bases: 12. There are 16 residues in the CDR3. In germline, CDR1 is SGHRS, CDR2 YFSETQ. DNA for the CDR3: TGCGCCAGCAGCGCGTGGGGAGGGTATGGATCAGATACGCAGTATTTT. Translation: CASSAWGGYGSDTQYF.

This chain links TRBV7-6 with TRBJ2-3; D is perhaps TRBD1 or TRBD2 (6 bases each). This CDR3 comprises 14 residues. V lost 1 base and J 6 bases, leaving 11 bases between the germline ends. The V gene's germline CDR1 is SGHVS and CDR2 FNYEAQ. The CDR3 reads CASSLDAGGDTQYF. DNA of the CDR3: TGTGCCAGCAGCTTAGACGCCGGGGGCGATACGCAGTATTTT.

The chain combines TRBV5-4 with TRBJ1-2; a weak D match, TRBD1 (5 bases). CDR3 size: 15 residues. V was cut by 4 bases and J by 8 bases, with 21 bases left in between. In germline, CDR1 is SGHNT, CDR2 YYREEE (reference sequence). CDR3 in DNA: TGTGCCAGCAGCCCCCGAGTCGTGGGGGATGGCGGCTACACCTTC. It translates to CASSPRVVGDGGYTF. The full variable domain, its missing parts supplied by reference TRBV5-4 and TRBJ1-2, is ETGVTQSPTHLIKTRGQQVTLRCSSQSGHNTVSWYQQALGQGPQFIFQYYREEENGRGNFPPRFSGLQFPNYSSELNVNALELDDSALYLCASSPRVVGDGGYTFGSGTRLTVV.

The J gene is TRBJ2-2, the V gene TRBV5-5; 9 bases map to TRBD1. The ends lost 4 bases at V and 5 bases at J; junction bases unmatched: 12. This CDR3 has 17 amino acids. Germline values: CDR1 SGHKS, CDR2 YYEKEE (reference sequence). For the CDR3, the DNA is TGTGCCAGCAGCCTCAATCCGGGACAGGGTTTAACCGGGGAGCTGTTTTTT. Its protein is CASSLNPGQGLTGELFF.

The CDR3 reads CASSLQSTGELFF. In nucleotides, the CDR3 is TGCGCCAGCAGCTTGCAGTCCACCGGGGAGCTGTTTTTT. The chain joins TRBV5-1 to TRBJ2-2; D is uncertain. Germline CDR1 SGHRS, CDR2 YFSETQ. The CDR3 is 13 amino acids. The V end was cut by 1 base, the J end by 4 bases, with 5 bases between.

This chain uses TRBV28 with TRBJ1-1; D not resolved. CDR3 length: 12 residues. Between the trimmed V and J ends, which lost 9 bases and 1 base, there was a span of 9 bases. Germline-derived CDR1 and CDR2 are MDHEN and SYDVKM. CDR3 nucleotides: TGTGCCAGTAGGAACAGGAACACTGAAGCTTTCTTT. It yields the protein CASRNRNTEAFF. Variable domain in full (rest from reference TRBV28 and TRBJ1-1): DVKVTQSSRYLVKRTGEKVFLECVQDMDHENMFWYRQDPGLGLRLIYFSYDVKMKEKGDIPEGYSVSREKKERFSLILESASTNQTSMYLCASRNRNTEAFFGQGTRLTVV.

There are a few counts of this clone. The chain carries TRBV6-5 and TRBJ2-2, with 10 bases lining up with TRBD1. The CDR3 is 14 amino acids. Germline V gene sequence: CDR1 MNHEY, CDR2 SVGAGI. V shed 5 bases, J shed 6 bases, and the junction held 3 bases outside the gene matches. The CDR3 reads CASSEGTGAGELFF. In nucleotides, the CDR3 is TGTGCCAGCAGTGAAGGGACAGGGGCCGGGGAGCTGTTTTTT.

The V and J genes are TRBV5-1 and TRBJ2-6, with D possibly TRBD1 on 5 matching bases. CDR1 and CDR2 from the germline V gene are SGHRS and YFSETQ. The CDR3 sequence is 18 residues long. V lost 0 bases and J lost 0, with 13 bases in between. DNA of the CDR3: TGCGCCAGCAGCTTGGGAGGACACCTAAGCTCTGGGGCCAACGTCCTGACTTTC. Amino acids: CASSLGGHLSSGANVLTF. Complete variable domain (other parts from reference TRBV5-1 and TRBJ2-6): KAGVTQTPRYLIKTRGQQVTLSCSPISGHRSVSWYQQTPGQGLQFLFEYFSETQRNKGNFPGRFSGRQFSNSRSEMNVSTLELGDSALYLCASSLGGHLSSGANVLTFGAGSRLTVL.

This CDR3 is CASSQEVRYTGELFF. The CDR3 DNA reads as TGTGCCAGCAGCCAAGAAGTCCGCTACACCGGGGAGCTGTTTTTT. The chain carries TRBV14 and TRBJ2-2; the D is unclear. Trimming left V 0 bases short and J 3 bases short, with 8 bases between. This CDR3 region has 15 residues. CDR1 SGHDN and CDR2 FVKESK come from the germline V gene.

This sequence joins TRBV5-4 and TRBJ2-1; D may be TRBD1 or TRBD2 (6 bases each). The germline V and J ends were trimmed by 3 bases and 10 bases, with 8 bases remaining between them. There are 11 residues in the CDR3. CDR1 is SGHNT, CDR2 YYREEE, per germline (reference sequence). The CDR3 spells CASSSGAEQFF. The CDR3 coding sequence is TGTGCCAGCAGCTCGGGGGCGGAGCAGTTCTTC. Full variable domain (rest looked up from reference TRBV5-4 and TRBJ2-1): ETGVTQSPTHLIKTRGQQVTLRCSSQSGHNTVSWYQQALGQGPQFIFQYYREEENGRGNFPPRFSGLQFPNYSSELNVNALELDDSALYLCASSSGAEQFFGPGTRLTVL.

This chain joins TRBV6-5 and TRBJ2-5, with 7 bases lining up with TRBD2. J lost 0 bases, V lost 5 bases, and 0 bases had no gene match. CDR1 and CDR2 from the germline V gene are MNHEY and SVGAGI. The CDR3 totals 13 residues. The CDR3 nucleotides read TGTGCCAGCAGTCGGGGGGACCAAGAGACCCAGTACTTC. This gives the protein CASSRGDQETQYF.

V is TRBV12-5 and J is TRBJ1-1; 8 bases fit TRBD1. Per the germline V gene, CDR1 is LGHNT and CDR2 is FRNRAP. J was trimmed by 4 bases and V by 3 bases; bases with no gene match: 13. The CDR3 runs 17 residues. The CDR3 DNA follows: TGTGCTAGTGGTTTTCACCCGGCAGGGGGCTCGGCCACTGAAGCTTTCTTT. Protein product: CASGFHPAGGSATEAFF.

V usage is TRBV5-4 and J usage is TRBJ1-1, with D maybe TRBD1 (6 bases). CDR1 is SGHNT and CDR2 is YYREEE in the germline V gene (reference sequence). V lost 3 bases and J lost 0, with 12 bases in between. The CDR3 loop spans 15 amino acids. The CDR3 DNA follows: TGTGCCAGCAGCTCTGAGGACAGTTTGAACACTGAAGCTTTCTTT. Translated: CASSSEDSLNTEAFF.

The genes are TRBV2 and TRBJ2-5, with D unresolved. Germline CDR1 reads SNHLY; CDR2 reads FYNNEI. V was clipped by 6 bases and J by 5 bases, with 10 bases between them. This CDR3 contains 12 residues. This CDR3 reads CASRDLTETQYF. The CDR3 coding sequence is TGTGCCAGCAGGGACCTCACGGAGACCCAGTACTTC.

For this clone: The sample carries other DNA sequences with the same CDR3. This rearrangement joins TRBV7-8 to TRBJ2-5; D unresolved. The CDR3 is 12 amino acids. Germline loops: CDR1 SGHVS, CDR2 FQNEAQ. Trimming removed 5 bases from V and 5 bases from J, with 9 bases in between. CDR3 in amino acids: CASSPPSETQYF. As DNA, the CDR3 is TGTGCCAGCAGCCCCCCGTCCGAGACCCAGTACTTC.

The chain couples TRBV20-1 to TRBJ1-2; D unresolved. CDR1 and CDR2 (germline): DFQATT, SNEGSKA (reference sequence). The CDR3 runs 10 residues. V lost 4 bases, J lost 6 bases, and 6 bases lay in between. As DNA, the CDR3 is TGCAGTGCTATTACGAATGGCTACACCTTC. Amino acid sequence: CSAITNGYTF.